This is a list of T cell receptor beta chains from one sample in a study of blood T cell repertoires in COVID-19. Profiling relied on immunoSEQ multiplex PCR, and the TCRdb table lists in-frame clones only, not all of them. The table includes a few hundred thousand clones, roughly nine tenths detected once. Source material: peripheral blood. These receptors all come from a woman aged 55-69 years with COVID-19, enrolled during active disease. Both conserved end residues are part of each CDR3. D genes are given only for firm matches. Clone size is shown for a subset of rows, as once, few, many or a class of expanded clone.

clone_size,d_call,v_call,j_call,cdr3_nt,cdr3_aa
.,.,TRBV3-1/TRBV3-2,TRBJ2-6,TGTGCCAGCAGCCCCTTATCTGGGGCCAACGTCCTGACTTTC,CASSPLSGANVLTF
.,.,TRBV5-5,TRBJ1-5,TGTGCCAGCAGCTCAACCAGGGGACCTAGCAATCAGCCCCAGCATTTT,CASSSTRGPSNQPQHF
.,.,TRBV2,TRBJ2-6,TGTGCCAGCAGGATACAGGGAGCTGGGGCCAACGTCCTGACTTTC,CASRIQGAGANVLTF
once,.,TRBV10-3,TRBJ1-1,TGTGCCATTAGAGGCGGAGGGGAAACTGAAGCTTTCTTT,CAIRGGGETEAFF
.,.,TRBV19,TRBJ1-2,TGTGCCAGTACCGCGACAGGAATGGACGGCTACACCTTC,CASTATGMDGYTF
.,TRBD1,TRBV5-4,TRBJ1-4,TGTGCCAGCAGCGCCGGACAGGCTCCAACTAATGAAAAACTGTTTTTT,CASSAGQAPTNEKLFF
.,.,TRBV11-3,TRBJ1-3,TGTGCCAGCAGCTTACAGGGGAACTCTGGAAACACCATATATTTT,CASSLQGNSGNTIYF
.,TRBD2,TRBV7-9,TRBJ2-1,TGTGCCAGCGCTCTAGCGGGGGTCGACAATGAGCAGTTCTTC,CASALAGVDNEQFF
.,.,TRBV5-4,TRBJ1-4,TGTGCCAGCAGCCCTGGGTACAGTCAAGAAGAAAAACTGTTTTTT,CASSPGYSQEEKLFF
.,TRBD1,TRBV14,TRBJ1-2,TGTGCCAGCAGCCCTGGGACAGTGAACTATGGCTACACCTTC,CASSPGTVNYGYTF
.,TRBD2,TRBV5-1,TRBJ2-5,TGCGCCAGCAGCGTAAGCGGGGGGCGGGAGACCCAGTACTTC,CASSVSGGRETQYF
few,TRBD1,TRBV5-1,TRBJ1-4,TGCGCCAGCAGCTTGGCCAGGGGGGAGTTAAATGAAAAACTGTTTTTT,CASSLARGELNEKLFF
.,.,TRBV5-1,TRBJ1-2,TGCGCCAGCAGCTTGAGGGTTTCGGAGGGGGGCTACACCTTC,CASSLRVSEGGYTF
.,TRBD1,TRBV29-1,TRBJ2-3,TGCAGCGCCCGGGACAGGGGCGGTCTGGGAGATACGCAGTATTTT,CSARDRGGLGDTQYF
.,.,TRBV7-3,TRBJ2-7,TGTGCCAGCAGCTTAACGGGGGCCCTTAGCTCCTACGAGCAGTACTTC,CASSLTGALSSYEQYF
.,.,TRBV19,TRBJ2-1,TGTGCCAGTAGTATCGGCGGGGGCGGATACAATGAGCAGTTCTTC,CASSIGGGGYNEQFF
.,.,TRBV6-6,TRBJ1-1,TGTGCCAGCAGTTACCTGACAGAGAACACTGAAGCTTTCTTT,CASSYLTENTEAFF
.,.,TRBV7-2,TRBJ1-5,TGTGCCAGCAACTCAAGGGGGGGCACTCAGCCCCAGCATTTT,CASNSRGGTQPQHF
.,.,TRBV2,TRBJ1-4,TGTGCCAGCAGGATACAGGGTACCACTAATGAAAAACTGTTTTTT,CASRIQGTTNEKLFF
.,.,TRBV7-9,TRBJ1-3,TGTGCCAGCAGCTTAGTGACTCCGCAGTGGGTGTCTGGAAACACCATATATTTT,CASSLVTPQWVSGNTIYF
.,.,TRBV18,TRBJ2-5,TGTGCCAGCTCACCACTCCGTTCGGAGACCCAGTACTTC,CASSPLRSETQYF
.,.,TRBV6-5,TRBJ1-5,TGTGCCAGCAGCTTCGCTCCGGGACACCCGCAGCCCCAGCATTTT,CASSFAPGHPQPQHF
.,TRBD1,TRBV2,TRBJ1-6,TGTGCCAGCAGTGAAGCGCTGGGGACAGGGGTAAATTCACCCCTCCACTTT,CASSEALGTGVNSPLHF
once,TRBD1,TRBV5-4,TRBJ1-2,TGTGCCAGCAGCTGGGGACAGGGAGCTAACTATGGCTACACCTTC,CASSWGQGANYGYTF
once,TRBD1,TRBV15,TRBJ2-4,TGTGCCACCAGCAGAGAAAGGGGGCGAAACATTCAGTACTTC,CATSRERGRNIQYF
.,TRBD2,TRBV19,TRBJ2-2,TGTGCCAGTAGACGGGGGGTGAACACCGGGGAGCTGTTTTTT,CASRRGVNTGELFF
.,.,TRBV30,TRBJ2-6,TGTGCCTGGAACACCATCTCTGGGGCCAACGTCCTGACTTTC,CAWNTISGANVLTF
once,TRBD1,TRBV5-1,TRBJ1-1,TGCGCCAGCACCGGGACAGTGAACACTGAAGCTTTCTTT,CASTGTVNTEAFF
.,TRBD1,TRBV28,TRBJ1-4,TGTGCCAGCAGAAGACAGGGATCTGAAAAACTGTTTTTT,CASRRQGSEKLFF
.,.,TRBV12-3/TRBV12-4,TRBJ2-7,TGTGCCAGCAGCCCAGACAACTACGAGCAGTACTTC,CASSPDNYEQYF
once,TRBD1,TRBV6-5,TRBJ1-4,TGTGCCAGCAGGAGACAGGGCGAGACTAATGAAAAACTGTTTTTT,CASRRQGETNEKLFF
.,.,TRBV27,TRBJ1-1,TGTGCCAGCACCCGTGTGGGGCTGACTGAAGCTTTCTTT,CASTRVGLTEAFF
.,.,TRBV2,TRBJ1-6,TGTGCCAGCAGTGGACAGGATCCAATTAGTTATCCCCTCCACTTT,CASSGQDPISYPLHF
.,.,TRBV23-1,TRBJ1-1,TGCGCCAGCAGTCAATCACAGGGAACGAACACTGAAGCTTTCTTT,CASSQSQGTNTEAFF
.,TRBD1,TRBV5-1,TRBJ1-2,TGCGCCAGCAGCCCAGGGACAGGGGGTTATGGCTACACCTTC,CASSPGTGGYGYTF
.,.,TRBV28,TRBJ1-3,TGTGCCAGCAGTTCTCTAAACACCATATATTTT,CASSSLNTIYF
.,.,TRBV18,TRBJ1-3,TGTGCCAGCGCCGAGGGGCTGGGGGCGAATGGAAACACCATATATTTT,CASAEGLGANGNTIYF